This section outlines one TCR beta chain sequence together with its context. This sample was taken from a study of blood T cell repertoires in COVID-19. The V gene's germline CDR1 is GTSNPN and CDR2 SVGIG (reference sequence). V shed 4 bases and J 6 bases; nucleotides not matched to a gene: 3. This CDR3 region has 11 residues. Original handling: Amplified reference gene primers provided the basis for estimating nucleated cell counts. Measured with immunoSEQ multiplex PCR; TCRdb has only the in-frame clones, and not every one. D and trimming were read from the DNA, whereas the V and J calls and clone size are those reported in that table. The data show about 380,000 clones, around nine tenths seen once. Self-reported history from a screening survey and questionnaire set each donor's cohort.

This clonotype was sampled from a woman younger than 30 who had recovered from COVID-19. Sequencing was carried out using PBMCs or T cells enriched from blood (not recorded which). The V call is TRBV30, the J call TRBJ2-7; 7 nucleotides agree with TRBD1. CDR3 sequence (DNA): TGTGCCTGGACAGGGGGTGGCGAGCAGTACTTC. Translating it yields CAWTGGGEQYF. Full variable domain (rest looked up from reference TRBV30 and TRBJ2-7): SQTIHQWPATLVQPVGSPLSLECTVEGTSNPNLYWYRQAAGRGLQLLFYSVGIGQISSEVPQNLSASRPQDRQFILSSKKLLLSDSGFYLCAWTGGGEQYFGPGTRLTVT.